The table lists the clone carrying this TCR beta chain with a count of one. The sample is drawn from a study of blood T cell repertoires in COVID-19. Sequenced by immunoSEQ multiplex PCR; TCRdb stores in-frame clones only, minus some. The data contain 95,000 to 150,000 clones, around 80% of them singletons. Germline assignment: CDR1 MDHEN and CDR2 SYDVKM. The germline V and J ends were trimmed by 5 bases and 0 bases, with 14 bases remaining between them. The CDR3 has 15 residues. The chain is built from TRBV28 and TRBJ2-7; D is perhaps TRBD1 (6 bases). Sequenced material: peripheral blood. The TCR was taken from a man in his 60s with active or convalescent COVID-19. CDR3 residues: CASSTPGHLSYEQYF. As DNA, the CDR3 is TGTGCCAGCAGTACCCCGGGACATCTCTCCTACGAGCAGTACTTC.